This record looks at one TCR beta chain sequence and its context. This clonotype was counted ten times or more. Its antigen is currently not known. It has no much larger one-base neighbor in the sample; base qualities were not kept. This sample is part of a study of blood T cells in healthy people across ages (dated by TCRdb to about 2015). At the level of the whole study: In model experiments, roughly one uniquely barcoded TCR beta cDNA molecule per two T cells was captured by template switching. The donors were divided into four age groups: young (average around 17 years), middle-aged (about 40), aged (about 62) and long-lived (about 79). Donors of different ages were randomly distributed across sequencing lanes to avoid experimental bias. The study measured age-related changes in TCR beta repertoire diversity using deep sequencing normalized with unique cDNA molecular identifiers. Two additional independent replicas of 1 million unique cDNA reads from the same blood draw were analyzed for two donors (one aged 18 to 30 and one aged 80 or older). Study-wide findings and limitations: Compared with the aged group, the long-lived group had more naive CD4+ T cells, fewer expanded clones and increased TCR diversity, suggesting age selection. The CMV infection status of donors was not known, potentially confounding age-related changes in expanded clonotypes. Observed TCR beta diversity correlated strongly with the percentage of naive T cells measured by flow cytometry. As age increased, observed TCR beta diversity per million T cells dropped in a roughly linear way, and a significant reduction was already evident by age 40. Estimates of total diversity based on one million sequenced T cells were considered lower bounds and underestimates. Bulk unsorted PBMC profiling prevented conclusive comparison of naive and antigen-experienced compartments.

V is shortened by 0 bases, J by 5 bases, and the region joining them spans 7 bases. The CDR3, from cysteine to phenylalanine, totals 13 residues. Only the CDR3 DNA is retained, 39 bases long and in frame from the first base. Per the germline V gene (reference sequence), MNHNY is the CDR1 and SVGAGI is the CDR2. Systemically healthy Caucasian individuals from Russia, some 38 in total and aged 6 to 90 years, were included as donors. Roughly 9 milliliters of peripheral blood were drawn from each donor into EDTA-treated Vacutainer tubes. Ficoll-Paque density-gradient centrifugation was used to isolate PBMCs, with at least 6.5 million obtained per sample. Trizol reagent was used to extract total RNA from the PBMCs, yielding at least 6 micrograms per sample. For every donor, an aliquot of PBMCs went through flow cytometry to measure the percentages of naive CD45RAhigh/CD27high T cells. Library preparation used 5' RACE. Sequenced on an Illumina HiSeq 2500. The second PCR ran for roughly 6 to 11 cycles and used a J-beta primer mix along with a sample-barcoded 5' primer. Each TCR beta cDNA molecule received a unique molecular identifier from a template-switch 5' adaptor carrying 12 random nucleotides. At least 2.5 million CDR3-containing paired-end reads were obtained from each sample. The Mint cDNA synthesis kit, primed by a TRBC-specific oligonucleotide, was used to synthesize first-strand cDNA from all RNA. All cDNA was treated with uracil-DNA glycosylase and then went through a first 18-cycle PCR with the universal primers M1SS and BC2_uni_R. The published analysis was carried out like this. Normalization of each sample was performed by random selection of 1 million high-quality reads, each carrying a distinct molecular identifier. Reads sharing molecular identifiers were discarded rather than binned into consensus sequences. MiTCR, run with a Q25 quality threshold and the strictest error-elimination algorithm, handled CDR3 identification, clonotype clustering and error correction. Lower-bound total TCR beta diversity was estimated with a nonparametric unseen species model using Euler transformation. TCRdb's own reprocessing of the public reads used fastp at Q25 and MiXCR and kept productive beta chains. Each record represents a unique CDR3 protein, reported with the most common genes and DNA among its rows. The V and J calls come from TCRdb's annotation, not from the publication. The sample records 600,000 or so distinct CDR3 sequences, around 48% of which are singletons. Together, the top ten hold roughly 24% of the sample.

The sequenced sample was blood. The chain is encoded by TRBV6-6 joined to TRBJ1-1; no confident D gene assignment can be made. This clonotype was sampled from a man older than 75 in good health. The nucleotides read TGTGCCAGCAGTTACTCGGAGAGGACTGAAGCTTTCTTT. Protein translation: CASSYSERTEAFF.